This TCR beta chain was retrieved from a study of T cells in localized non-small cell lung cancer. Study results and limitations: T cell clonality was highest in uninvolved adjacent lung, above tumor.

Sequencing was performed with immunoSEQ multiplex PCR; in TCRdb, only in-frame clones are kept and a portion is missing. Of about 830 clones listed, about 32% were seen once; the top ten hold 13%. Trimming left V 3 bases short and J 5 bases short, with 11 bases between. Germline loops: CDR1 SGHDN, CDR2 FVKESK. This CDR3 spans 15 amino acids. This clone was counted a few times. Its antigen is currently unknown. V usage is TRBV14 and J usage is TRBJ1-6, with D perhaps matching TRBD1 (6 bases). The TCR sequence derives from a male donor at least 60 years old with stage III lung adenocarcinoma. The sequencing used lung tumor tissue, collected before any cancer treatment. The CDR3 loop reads CASSQRTADNSPLHF. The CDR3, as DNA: TGTGCCAGCAGCCAGAGGACAGCAGATAATTCACCCCTCCACTTT.